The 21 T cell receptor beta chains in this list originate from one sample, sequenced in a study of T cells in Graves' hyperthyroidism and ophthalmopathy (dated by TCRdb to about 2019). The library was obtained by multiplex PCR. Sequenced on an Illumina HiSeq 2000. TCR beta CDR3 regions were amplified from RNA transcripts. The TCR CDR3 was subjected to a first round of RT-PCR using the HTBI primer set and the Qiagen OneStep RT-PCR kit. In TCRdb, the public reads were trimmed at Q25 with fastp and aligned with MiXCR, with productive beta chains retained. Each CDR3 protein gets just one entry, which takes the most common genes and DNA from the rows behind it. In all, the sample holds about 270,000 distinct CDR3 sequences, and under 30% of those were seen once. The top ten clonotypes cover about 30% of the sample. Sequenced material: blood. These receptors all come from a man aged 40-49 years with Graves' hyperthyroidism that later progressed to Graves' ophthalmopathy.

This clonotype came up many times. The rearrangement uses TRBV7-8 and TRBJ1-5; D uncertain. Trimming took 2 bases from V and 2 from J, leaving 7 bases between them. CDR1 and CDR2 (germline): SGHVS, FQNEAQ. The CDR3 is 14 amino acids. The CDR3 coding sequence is TGTGCCAGCAGCTTAAGTTTAGGCAATCAGCCCCAGCATTTT. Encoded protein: CASSLSLGNQPQHF. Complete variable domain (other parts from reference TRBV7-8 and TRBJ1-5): GAGVSQSPRYKVAKRGQDVALRCDPISGHVSLFWYQQALGQGPEFLTYFQNEAQLDKSGLPSDRFFAERPEGSVSTLKIQRTQQEDSAVYLCASSLSLGNQPQHFGDGTRLSIL.

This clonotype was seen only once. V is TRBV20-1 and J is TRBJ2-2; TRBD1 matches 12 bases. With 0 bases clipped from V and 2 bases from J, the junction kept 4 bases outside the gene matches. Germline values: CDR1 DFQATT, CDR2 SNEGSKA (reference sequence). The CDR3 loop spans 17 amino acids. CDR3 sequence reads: CSARDGTGGANTGELFF. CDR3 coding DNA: TGCAGTGCTAGAGATGGGACAGGGGGCGCAAACACCGGGGAGCTGTTTTTT.

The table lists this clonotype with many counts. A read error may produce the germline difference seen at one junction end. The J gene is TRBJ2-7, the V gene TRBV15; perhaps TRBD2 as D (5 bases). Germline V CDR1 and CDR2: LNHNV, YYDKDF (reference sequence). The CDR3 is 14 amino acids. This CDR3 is CATRRGKVLYEQYF. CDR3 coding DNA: TGTGCCACCAGGAGAGGGAAAGTTTTGTACGAGCAGTACTTC.

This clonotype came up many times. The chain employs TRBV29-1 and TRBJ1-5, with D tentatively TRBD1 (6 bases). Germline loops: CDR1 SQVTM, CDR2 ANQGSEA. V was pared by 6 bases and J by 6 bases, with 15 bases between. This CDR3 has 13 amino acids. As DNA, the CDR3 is TGCAGCGTCAGGGACACCAATAGTCAGCCCCAGCATTTT. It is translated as CSVRDTNSQPQHF.

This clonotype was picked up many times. CDR3 in amino acids: CAILSGGQETLGANVLTF. The CDR3 region has the DNA TGTGCCATCCTCTCTGGGGGACAGGAGACTCTTGGGGCCAACGTCCTGACTTTC. V usage is TRBV11-1 and J usage is TRBJ2-6, with 8 bases aligning to TRBD1. Germline trimming cut 10 bases from V and 3 bases from J; bases unmatched to any gene: 17. CDR1 and CDR2 (germline): SGHAT, FQDESV (reference sequence). The CDR3 length is 18 residues.

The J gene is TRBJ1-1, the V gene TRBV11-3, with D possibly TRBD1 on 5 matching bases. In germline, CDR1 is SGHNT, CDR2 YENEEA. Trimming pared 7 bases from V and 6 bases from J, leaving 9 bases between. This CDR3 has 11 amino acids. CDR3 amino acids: CASNQGAEAFF. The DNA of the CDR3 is TGTGCCAGCAACCAAGGGGCTGAAGCTTTCTTT.

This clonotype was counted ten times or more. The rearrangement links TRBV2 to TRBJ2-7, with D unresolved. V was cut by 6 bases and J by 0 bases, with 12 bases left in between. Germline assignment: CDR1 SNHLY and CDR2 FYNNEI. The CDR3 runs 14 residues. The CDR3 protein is CASSPRLSSYEQYF. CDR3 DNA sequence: TGTGCCAGCAGCCCCAGATTGAGCTCCTACGAGCAGTACTTC.

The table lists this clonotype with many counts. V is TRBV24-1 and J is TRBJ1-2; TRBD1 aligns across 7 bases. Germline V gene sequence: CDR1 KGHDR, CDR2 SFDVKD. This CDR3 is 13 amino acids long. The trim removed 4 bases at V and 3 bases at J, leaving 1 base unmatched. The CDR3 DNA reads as TGTGCCACCAGTGAGGGACAGCACTATGGCTACACCTTC. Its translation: CATSEGQHYGYTF.

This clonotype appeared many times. The CDR3 loop is CASTPGGLREAFF. The CDR3 DNA is TGTGCCAGCACCCCGGGGGGGCTTAGAGAAGCTTTCTTT. The chain links TRBV6-1 to TRBJ1-1; D perhaps matches TRBD1 (6 bases). CDR3 length equals 13 residues. Trimming pared 7 bases from V and 8 bases from J, leaving 17 bases between. Germline V gene sequence: CDR1 MNHNS, CDR2 SASEGT.

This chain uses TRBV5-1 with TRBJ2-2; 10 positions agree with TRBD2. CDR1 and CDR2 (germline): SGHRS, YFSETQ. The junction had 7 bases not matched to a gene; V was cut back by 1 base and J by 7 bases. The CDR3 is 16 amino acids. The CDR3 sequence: CASSLNSGRASGELFF. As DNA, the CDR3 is TGCGCCAGCAGCTTGAACAGCGGGAGGGCCAGCGGGGAGCTGTTTTTT.

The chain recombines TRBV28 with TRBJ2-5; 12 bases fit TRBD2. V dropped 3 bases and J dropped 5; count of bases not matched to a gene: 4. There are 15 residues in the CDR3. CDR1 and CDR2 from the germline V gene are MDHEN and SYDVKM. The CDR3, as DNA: TGTGCCAGCAGTTTTCGACTAGCGGGAGCCGAGACCCAGTACTTC. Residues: CASSFRLAGAETQYF. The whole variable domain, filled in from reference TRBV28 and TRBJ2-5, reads DVKVTQSSRYLVKRTGEKVFLECVQDMDHENMFWYRQDPGLGLRLIYFSYDVKMKEKGDIPEGYSVSREKKERFSLILESASTNQTSMYLCASSFRLAGAETQYFGPGTRLLVL.

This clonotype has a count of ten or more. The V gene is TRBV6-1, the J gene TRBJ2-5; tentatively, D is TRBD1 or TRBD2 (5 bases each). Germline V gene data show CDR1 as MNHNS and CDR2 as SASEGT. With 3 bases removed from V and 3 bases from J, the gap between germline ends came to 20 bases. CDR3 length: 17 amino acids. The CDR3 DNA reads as TGTGCCAGCAGTGACGTTTCGGGGCTGGTCTGGGAAGAGACCCAGTACTTC. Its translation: CASSDVSGLVWEETQYF.

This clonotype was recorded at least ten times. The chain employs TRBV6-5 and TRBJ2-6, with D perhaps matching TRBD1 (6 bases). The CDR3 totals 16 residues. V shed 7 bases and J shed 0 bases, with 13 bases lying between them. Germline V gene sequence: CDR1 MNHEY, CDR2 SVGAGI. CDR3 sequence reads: CASIGQPSSGANVLTF. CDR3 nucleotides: TGTGCCAGCATAGGACAGCCGAGCTCTGGGGCCAACGTCCTGACTTTC.

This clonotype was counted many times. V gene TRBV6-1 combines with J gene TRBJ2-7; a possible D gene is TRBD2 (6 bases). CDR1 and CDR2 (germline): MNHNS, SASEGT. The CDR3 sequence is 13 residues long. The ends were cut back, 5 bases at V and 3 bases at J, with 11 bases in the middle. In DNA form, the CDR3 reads TGTGCCAGCAGTCGGAGGGTCAGCTACGAGCAGTACTTC. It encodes CASSRRVSYEQYF.

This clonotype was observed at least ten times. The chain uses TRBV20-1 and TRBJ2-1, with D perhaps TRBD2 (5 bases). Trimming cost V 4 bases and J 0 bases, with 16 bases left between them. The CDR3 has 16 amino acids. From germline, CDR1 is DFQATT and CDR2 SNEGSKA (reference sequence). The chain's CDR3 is CSAIPSERSSYNEQFF. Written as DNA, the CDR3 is TGCAGTGCTATCCCCAGCGAGCGGAGCTCCTACAATGAGCAGTTCTTC.

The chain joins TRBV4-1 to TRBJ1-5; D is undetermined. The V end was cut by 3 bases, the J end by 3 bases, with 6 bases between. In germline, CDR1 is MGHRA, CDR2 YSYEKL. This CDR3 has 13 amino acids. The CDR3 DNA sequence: TGCGCCAGCAGCCAGATCCTCAATCAGCCCCAGCATTTT. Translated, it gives CASSQILNQPQHF.

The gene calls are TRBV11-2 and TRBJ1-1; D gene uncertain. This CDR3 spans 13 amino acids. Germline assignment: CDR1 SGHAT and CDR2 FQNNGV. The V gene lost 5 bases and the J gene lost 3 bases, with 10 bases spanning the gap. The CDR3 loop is CASSNGGDTEAFF. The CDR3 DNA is TGTGCCAGCAGCAACGGCGGGGACACTGAAGCTTTCTTT.

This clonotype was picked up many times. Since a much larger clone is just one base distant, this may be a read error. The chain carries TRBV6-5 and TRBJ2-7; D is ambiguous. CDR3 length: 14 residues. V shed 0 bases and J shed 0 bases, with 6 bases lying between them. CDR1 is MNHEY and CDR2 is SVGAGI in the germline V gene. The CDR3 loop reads CASSYSGSSYEQYF. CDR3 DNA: TGTGCCAGCAGTTACTCGGGCAGCTCCTACGAGCAGTACTTC.

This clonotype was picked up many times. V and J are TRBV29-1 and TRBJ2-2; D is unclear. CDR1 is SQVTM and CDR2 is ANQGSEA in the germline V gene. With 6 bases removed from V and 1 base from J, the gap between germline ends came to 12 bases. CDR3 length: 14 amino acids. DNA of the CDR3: TGCAGCGTGCGAGGAGATTTGAACACCGGGGAGCTGTTTTTT. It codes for CSVRGDLNTGELFF.

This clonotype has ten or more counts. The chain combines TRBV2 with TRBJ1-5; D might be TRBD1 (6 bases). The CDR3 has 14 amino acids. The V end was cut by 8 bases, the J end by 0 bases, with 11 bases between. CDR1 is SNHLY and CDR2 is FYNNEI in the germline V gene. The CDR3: CASRPGVSNQPQHF. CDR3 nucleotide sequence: TGTGCCAGCCGTCCAGGGGTTAGCAATCAGCCCCAGCATTTT.

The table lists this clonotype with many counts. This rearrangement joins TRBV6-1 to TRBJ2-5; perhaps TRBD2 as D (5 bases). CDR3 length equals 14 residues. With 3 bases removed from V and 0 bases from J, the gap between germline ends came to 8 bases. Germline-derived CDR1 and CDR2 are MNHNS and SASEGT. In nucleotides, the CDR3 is TGTGCCAGCAGTGATCGAGGGTACCAAGAGACCCAGTACTTC. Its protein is CASSDRGYQETQYF.